These 20 T cell receptor beta chains were sequenced from one sample in a study of OX40 agonist ivuxolimab in advanced cancers. Profiled with immunoSEQ multiplex PCR; TCRdb holds only in-frame clones, not every one. This table holds just under 95,000 clones, around 87% found once. Specimen: CD4+ or CD8+ T cells sorted from blood, collected in a trial of the OX40 agonist ivuxolimab. The receptors here all came from an adult with an advanced solid tumor such as melanoma, head and neck, liver or kidney cancer.

V usage is TRBV5-4 and J usage is TRBJ2-5; 13 bases fit TRBD2. The CDR3 extends over 16 amino acids. CDR1 is SGHNT, CDR2 YYREEE, per germline (reference sequence). With V trimmed by 5 bases and J by 1 base, 5 bases remained unmatched. CDR3 sequence: CASSRTSGGPQETQYF. CDR3 nucleotide sequence: TGTGCCAGCAGTCGGACTAGCGGGGGCCCCCAAGAGACCCAGTACTTC.

This sequence joins TRBV7-6 and TRBJ2-1, with D uncertain. V was cut by 4 bases and J by 6 bases, with 10 bases left in between. CDR1 SGHVS and CDR2 FNYEAQ come from the germline V gene. The CDR3 sequence is 13 residues long. The CDR3 region has the DNA TGTGCCAGCAGCTCCGCCGAGGCCAATGAGCAGTTCTTC. Its translation is CASSSAEANEQFF.

The rearrangement links TRBV2 to TRBJ2-6, with D possibly being TRBD1 (7 bases). Per the germline V gene, CDR1 is SNHLY and CDR2 is FYNNEI. V was cut by 4 bases and J by 1 base, with 11 bases left in between. The CDR3 contains 16 residues. Here the CDR3 reads CASSGRGASGANVLTF. The DNA for the CDR3 is TGTGCCAGCAGTGGCAGGGGGGCTTCTGGGGCCAACGTCCTGACTTTC. Combining the CDR3 with reference TRBV2 and TRBJ2-6 gives the whole variable domain EPEVTQTPSHQVTQMGQEVILRCVPISNHLYFYWYRQILGQKVEFLVSFYNNEISEKSEIFDDQFSVERPDGSNFTLKIRSTKLEDSAMYFCASSGRGASGANVLTFGAGSRLTVL.

The rearrangement links TRBV7-9 to TRBJ1-6; 7 bases are shared with TRBD1. J lost 10 bases, V lost 3 bases, and 9 bases had no gene match. Germline CDR1 SEHNR, CDR2 FQNEAQ (reference sequence). There are 15 residues in the CDR3. As DNA, the CDR3 is TGTGCCAGCAGCTTTGGACAGGCCCTTCAATCACCCCTCCACTTT. It encodes CASSFGQALQSPLHF.

This clone appeared a few times. This chain connects TRBV5-4 to TRBJ2-7, with a weak D call TRBD1 (5 bases). CDR3 length: 14 amino acids. The V and J ends lost 0 bases and 7 bases respectively, with 14 bases between them. CDR1 and CDR2 (germline): SGHNT, YYREEE (reference sequence). For the CDR3, the DNA is TGTGCCAGCAGCTTGGTTAGGACACCCTGGGAGCAGTACTTC. Amino acids: CASSLVRTPWEQYF.

This clone has a handful of counts. The rearrangement joins TRBV4-2 to TRBJ2-3; TRBD2 matches at 8 bases. Unmatched junction bases numbered 4, after V lost 3 bases and J lost 5 bases. This CDR3 has 14 residues. Germline V gene data show CDR1 as LGHNA and CDR2 as YNFKEQ. The CDR3 DNA follows: TGTGCCAGCAGCCACACTAGCGGACGAGATACGCAGTATTTT. It translates to CASSHTSGRDTQYF.

V usage is TRBV6-5 and J usage is TRBJ2-5; D remains unclear. CDR1 and CDR2 (germline): MNHEY, SVGAGI. The V end was cut by 0 bases, the J end by 3 bases, with 8 bases between. This CDR3 region has 14 residues. The CDR3 loop is CASSYSYRKETQYF. The CDR3 DNA sequence: TGTGCCAGCAGTTACTCGTACAGAAAAGAGACCCAGTACTTC.

The chain has TRBV5-1 and TRBJ2-5; D gene uncertain. Trimming shortened V by 3 bases and J by 5 bases, and 17 bases separated the two germline ends. CDR3 length: 15 residues. Germline V CDR1 and CDR2: SGHRS, YFSETQ. In DNA, the CDR3 is TGCGCCAGCAGCTCGTATCGGGCCGCGTCGGAGACCCAGTACTTC. This codes for CASSSYRAASETQYF.

V and J are TRBV2 and TRBJ2-7; D is unresolved. The ends were cut back, 3 bases at V and 5 bases at J, with 17 bases in the middle. The CDR3 sequence is 15 residues long. Looked up from germline, CDR1 is SNHLY and CDR2 is FYNNEI. In nucleotides, the CDR3 is TGTGCCAGCAGTGATGTTGGGCGGTCCTCTCACGAGCAGTACTTC. Its translation: CASSDVGRSSHEQYF.

The count of this clone is one. This sequence joins TRBV30 and TRBJ1-2; D is possibly TRBD1 (6 bases). This CDR3 is built from 14 residues. V was shortened by 3 bases and J by 2 bases, with 13 bases between the two germline ends. Germline assignment: CDR1 GTSNPN and CDR2 SVGIG (reference sequence). The CDR3 protein is CAWRRGRGNYGYTF. Here the CDR3 DNA reads TGTGCCTGGAGAAGAGGGAGGGGGAACTATGGCTACACCTTC.

This chain connects TRBV28 to TRBJ1-2, with 7 bases lining up with TRBD1. V shed 5 bases and J 4 bases; nucleotides not matched to a gene: 7. Germline loops: CDR1 MDHEN, CDR2 SYDVKM. CDR3 length: 14 amino acids. CDR3 bases: TGTGCCAGCAGTCTTACAGGGGTGGGCTATGGCTACACCTTC. The encoded protein is CASSLTGVGYGYTF.

The chain has TRBV11-3 and TRBJ2-1, with 9 nucleotides matching TRBD1. Germline V gene lookup returns CDR1 SGHNT and CDR2 YENEEA. The CDR3 runs to 15 residues. Trimming took 3 bases from V and 8 from J; bases not matched to a gene: 8. CDR3 sequence reads: CASSFGQGLGDEQFF. CDR3 nucleotides: TGTGCCAGCAGCTTCGGACAGGGGCTGGGCGATGAGCAGTTCTTC.

The chain uses TRBV14 and TRBJ2-2; the D is unclear. Trimming shortened V by 1 base and J by 5 bases, and 5 bases separated the two germline ends. Per the germline V gene, CDR1 is SGHDN and CDR2 is FVKESK. This CDR3 has 13 amino acids. In DNA, the CDR3 is TGTGCCAGCAGCCAAGGGTTGACCGGGGAGCTGTTTTTT. Translated, it gives CASSQGLTGELFF.

A remark on this clone: Other DNA sequences in this specimen translate into the identical CDR3. The rearrangement uses TRBV7-2 and TRBJ2-3; the D gene could be TRBD1 or TRBD2 (5 bases each). Trimming cost V 5 bases and J 4 bases, with 7 bases left between them. This CDR3 is 12 amino acids long. Looked up from germline, CDR1 is SGHTA and CDR2 is FQGNSA. CDR3 amino acids: CASSRDADTQYF. The CDR3 DNA follows: TGTGCCAGCAGCCGGGACGCAGATACGCAGTATTTT.

The chain combines TRBV6-5 with TRBJ2-3; D remains ambiguous. V lost 2 bases and J 4 bases, leaving 10 bases between the germline ends. Germline values: CDR1 MNHEY, CDR2 SVGAGI. The CDR3 length is 14 residues. CDR3 nucleotide sequence: TGTGCCAGCAGTTACGGGATAGATGCAGATACGCAGTATTTT. Encoded protein: CASSYGIDADTQYF.

DNA of the CDR3: TGTGCCAGCACCCCCTCCCTCCGTGGGGAGTTCTTC. Translation gives CASTPSLRGEFF. The J gene is TRBJ2-1, the V gene TRBV7-9; D remains unclear. Per the germline V gene, CDR1 is SEHNR and CDR2 is FQNEAQ (reference sequence). The V and J ends lost 7 bases and 14 bases respectively, with 18 bases between them. The CDR3 has 12 residues.

To note about this clone: At the DNA level, this CDR3 is encoded by other sequences in the same sample as well. The chain recombines TRBV7-2 with TRBJ2-5; TRBD2 aligns across 14 bases. V was pared by 1 base and J by 5 bases, with 9 bases of the junction left unmatched. The CDR3 is 18 residues long. CDR1 is SGHTA, CDR2 FQGNSA, per germline. CDR3 nucleotides: TGTGCCAGCAGCTTAGGGGGGACTAGCGGGGGCCGGGGGGAGACCCAGTACTTC. This codes for CASSLGGTSGGRGETQYF.

The chain links TRBV7-9 to TRBJ2-7, with unresolved D. The length of the CDR3 is 14 residues. The V end was cut by 0 bases, the J end by 1 base, with 7 bases between. Germline-derived CDR1 and CDR2 are SEHNR and FQNEAQ (reference sequence). CDR3 sequence: CASSLASPSYEQYF. Written as DNA, the CDR3 is TGTGCCAGCAGCTTAGCGTCGCCATCCTACGAGCAGTACTTC. The full variable domain, in which reference TRBV7-9 and TRBJ2-7 provide the parts outside the CDR3, is DTGVSQNPRHKITKRGQNVTFRCDPISEHNRLYWYRQTLGQGPEFLTYFQNEAQLEKSRLLSDRFSAERPKGSFSTLEIQRTEQGDSAMYLCASSLASPSYEQYFGPGTRLTVT.

Of note for this clone: The germline gene is not matched at one end of the junction; a read error may be the cause. The CDR3 region is CASSPGDF. The DNA of the CDR3 is TGTGCCAGCAGCCCCGGCGACTTC. J is TRBJ2-7 and V is TRBV7-2; D unclear. The CDR3 has 8 residues. Germline V CDR1 and CDR2: SGHTA, FQGNSA.

The chain has TRBV5-4 and TRBJ1-3; possibly TRBD1 for D (6 bases). Germline-derived CDR1 and CDR2 are SGHNT and YYREEE (reference sequence). This CDR3 region has 14 residues. Trimming removed 1 base at V and 3 bases at J, with 8 bases between. For the CDR3, the DNA is TGTGCCAGCAGCTTGACAGGGCGTGGAAACACCATATATTTT. Its protein product is CASSLTGRGNTIYF.